The 26 T cell receptor beta chains below come from one sample, sequenced in a study of T cell changes during pregnancy in multiple sclerosis. Produced via immunoSEQ multiplex PCR; TCRdb's table is partial and in-frame only. The data contain about 92,000 clones, 90% to 95% of them singletons. The sample here was peripheral blood, taken in the first trimester of pregnancy. These receptors all come from a female donor with multiple sclerosis, enrolled in a pregnancy study.

V usage is TRBV2 and J usage is TRBJ1-2; TRBD1 might be the D (5 bases). Germline V gene sequence: CDR1 SNHLY, CDR2 FYNNEI. The CDR3 is made up of 15 amino acids. The CDR3 DNA sequence: TGTGCGCAGGGAGCTGAACCGGGACTGACCTATGGCTACACCTTC. Protein: CAQGAEPGLTYGYTF.

This clone was found a few times. V and J are TRBV6-5 and TRBJ1-6; the D gene is possibly TRBD1 (6 bases). The length of the CDR3 is 16 residues. V lost 1 base and J 5 bases, leaving 12 bases between the germline ends. Germline loops: CDR1 MNHEY, CDR2 SVGAGI. The CDR3 loop is CASSYFGTTNNSPLHF. CDR3 coding DNA: TGTGCCAGCAGTTACTTTGGGACAACCAATAATTCACCCCTCCACTTT.

The gene calls are TRBV4-1 and TRBJ1-1; 9 bases fit TRBD1. Germline assignment: CDR1 MGHRA and CDR2 YSYEKL. V shed 5 bases and J 3 bases; nucleotides not matched to a gene: 7. The CDR3 length is 15 residues. The CDR3 sequence is CASSSWTGVDTEAFF. CDR3 DNA: TGCGCCAGCAGCTCGTGGACAGGGGTCGACACTGAAGCTTTCTTT.

The chain employs TRBV6-5 and TRBJ2-7; D possibly corresponds to TRBD2 (6 bases). Germline lookup yields CDR1 MNHEY and CDR2 SVGAGI. CDR3 length: 15 residues. V lost 7 bases to trimming and J lost 3 bases, with 19 bases between them. This CDR3 reads CASMEGSFMGYEQYF. The CDR3 DNA follows: TGTGCCAGCATGGAGGGTTCCTTTATGGGCTACGAGCAGTACTTC.

The chain links TRBV15 to TRBJ2-1; 7 bases line up with TRBD1. Germline V gene data show CDR1 as LNHNV and CDR2 as YYDKDF (reference sequence). The CDR3 is made up of 18 amino acids. The V segment lost 0 bases and the J segment 4 bases; nucleotides outside the gene matches: 12. Here the CDR3 DNA reads TGTGCCACCAGCAGAGACGTCCAACCACAGGGGTTTTACAATGAGCAGTTCTTC. As protein: CATSRDVQPQGFYNEQFF.

This rearrangement joins TRBV19 to TRBJ1-1; 7 nucleotides agree with TRBD1. Germline loops: CDR1 LNHDA, CDR2 SQIVND (reference sequence). The CDR3 has 13 residues. The ends lost 7 bases at V and 7 bases at J; junction bases unmatched: 9. DNA for the CDR3: TGTGCCAGTATGGGACAGAACCTTGATGAAGCTTTCTTT. This sequence encodes CASMGQNLDEAFF. Full variable domain (outside the CDR3, taken from reference TRBV19 and TRBJ1-1): DGGITQSPKYLFRKEGQNVTLSCEQNLNHDAMYWYRQDPGQGLRLIYYSQIVNDFQKGDIAEGYSVSREKKESFPLTVTSAQKNPTAFYLCASMGQNLDEAFFGQGTRLTVV.

The gene calls are TRBV7-6 and TRBJ2-1; 9 nucleotides agree with TRBD2. Germline CDR1 is SGHVS and CDR2 is FNYEAQ. The J segment lost 0 bases and the V segment lost 2 bases, leaving 11 bases of the junction unmatched. The CDR3 has 19 residues. The CDR3 protein is CASSLIAGGQDFSYNEQFF. CDR3 coding DNA: TGTGCCAGCAGCTTAATCGCGGGGGGGCAGGATTTCTCCTACAATGAGCAGTTCTTC.

The V call is TRBV5-4, the J call TRBJ2-1; 12 nucleotides align to TRBD2. Looked up from germline, CDR1 is SGHNT and CDR2 is YYREEE (reference sequence). This CDR3 spans 18 amino acids. The V segment lost 4 bases and the J segment 0 bases; nucleotides outside the gene matches: 8. CDR3 loop: CASSTAGLAGISYNEQFF. The DNA of the CDR3 is TGTGCCAGCAGCACCGCCGGACTAGCGGGGATCTCCTACAATGAGCAGTTCTTC.

In its sample, this clone was seen a few times. The V gene is TRBV19, the J gene TRBJ1-1; tentative D call: TRBD1 (5 bases). From germline, CDR1 is LNHDA and CDR2 SQIVND (reference sequence). Trimming pared 5 bases from V and 7 bases from J, leaving 17 bases between. CDR3 length: 14 amino acids. The CDR3 protein is CASSFFLRDFEAFF. The CDR3 coding sequence is TGTGCCAGTAGTTTTTTCCTCCGGGACTTTGAAGCTTTCTTT.

The chain is built from TRBV30 and TRBJ2-3, with TRBD2 matching 11 bases. Germline trimming cut 8 bases from V and 5 bases from J; bases unmatched to any gene: 6. Germline CDR1 is GTSNPN and CDR2 is SVGIG (reference sequence). CDR3 length: 13 amino acids. CDR3 loop: CARRLAGKDTQYF. In nucleotides, the CDR3 is TGTGCCCGTAGACTAGCGGGGAAAGATACGCAGTATTTT. Based on the CDR3 plus reference TRBV30 and TRBJ2-3, the full variable domain is SQTIHQWPATLVQPVGSPLSLECTVEGTSNPNLYWYRQAAGRGLQLLFYSVGIGQISSEVPQNLSASRPQDRQFILSSKKLLLSDSGFYLCARRLAGKDTQYFGPGTRLTVL.

This chain links TRBV6-4 with TRBJ1-5; 7 nucleotides agree with TRBD1. The CDR3 totals 17 residues. Germline V gene sequence: CDR1 MRHNA, CDR2 SNTAGT. V lost 5 bases and J lost 5; bases outside the gene matches: 15. The CDR3 nucleotides are TGTGCCAGCAGTCCCGTAGTGGACAGGTTGGATTATCAGCCCCAGCATTTT. Its protein product is CASSPVVDRLDYQPQHF.

This clone was detected a few times. The chain joins TRBV9 to TRBJ1-3; D remains ambiguous. The CDR3 consists of 14 residues. Germline-derived CDR1 and CDR2 are SGDLS and YYNGEE. Trimming removed 0 bases at V and 5 bases at J, with 9 bases between. The CDR3 spells CASSVDPGRNTIYF. CDR3 coding DNA: TGTGCCAGCAGCGTAGATCCAGGTCGAAACACCATATATTTT.

The V call is TRBV5-1, the J call TRBJ2-1, with a tentative D call TRBD2 (5 bases). CDR1 SGHRS and CDR2 YFSETQ come from the germline V gene. V was pared by 5 bases and J by 1 base, with 19 bases between. The CDR3 extends over 17 amino acids. The CDR3 protein is CASSTYGMADSYNEQFF. Written as DNA, the CDR3 is TGCGCCAGCAGTACTTACGGGATGGCAGATTCCTACAATGAGCAGTTCTTC.

J is TRBJ1-3 and V is TRBV29-1; possible D gene TRBD1, 5 bases. V lost 1 base to trimming and J lost 3 bases, with 10 bases between them. In germline, CDR1 is SQVTM, CDR2 ANQGSEA. The CDR3 sequence is 14 residues long. The CDR3 region has the DNA TGCAGCGTTGAAGGCCAAGGGGTTGGAAACACCATATATTTT. Amino acids: CSVEGQGVGNTIYF.

The chain carries TRBV4-2 and TRBJ2-1, with D maybe TRBD2 (6 bases). From germline, CDR1 is LGHNA and CDR2 YNFKEQ. CDR3 length: 15 amino acids. V shed 3 bases and J shed 0 bases, with 9 bases lying between them. The CDR3 nucleotides read TGTGCCAGCAGCCAGGCGGGGATCTCCTACAATGAGCAGTTCTTC. Translating gives CASSQAGISYNEQFF.

This chain uses TRBV6-1 with TRBJ2-5; TRBD2 aligns across 8 bases. The junction had 6 bases not matched to a gene; V was cut back by 7 bases and J by 5 bases. The CDR3 is 13 residues long. Germline V gene lookup returns CDR1 MNHNS and CDR2 SASEGT. Here the CDR3 DNA reads TGTGCCAGCACGGCTAGCGGGTTGGAGACCCAGTACTTC. This encodes CASTASGLETQYF.

This chain joins TRBV18 and TRBJ2-7, with D possibly TRBD1 on 7 matching bases. CDR1 is KGHSH, CDR2 LQKENI, per germline. CDR3 length: 16 amino acids. V lost 3 bases and J 6 bases, leaving 21 bases between the germline ends. CDR3 sequence reads: CASSPSGGGSLGEQYF. For the CDR3, the DNA is TGTGCCAGCTCACCTAGTGGAGGGGGCAGTTTGGGCGAGCAGTACTTC.

This chain connects TRBV6-5 to TRBJ1-4, with D unresolved. V lost 5 bases, J lost 2 bases, and 9 bases lay in between. From germline, CDR1 is MNHEY and CDR2 SVGAGI. The CDR3 spans 14 residues. The CDR3 here is CASSQTMTNEKLFF. The DNA for the CDR3 is TGTGCCAGCAGTCAGACAATGACTAATGAAAAACTGTTTTTT.

V gene TRBV29-1 combines with J gene TRBJ2-1; the match to TRBD2 covers 8 bases. Germline V gene data show CDR1 as SQVTM and CDR2 as ANQGSEA. V gave up 5 bases and J gave up 10 bases; unmatched junction bases: 7. CDR3 size: 12 residues. CDR3 DNA: TGCAGCGTTATGCGGGGGGTAAGGGAGCAGTTCTTC. Translation: CSVMRGVREQFF.

V is TRBV5-4 and J is TRBJ2-7; TRBD2 aligns across 13 bases. CDR3 length equals 17 residues. After removal of 0 bases from V and 2 bases from J, the junction contained 5 bases not matched to a gene. Germline V lookup: CDR1 SGHNT, CDR2 YYREEE (reference sequence). As DNA, the CDR3 is TGTGCCAGCAGCTTGGTCGTGACTAGCGGGGGGACCTACGAGCAGTACTTC. It is translated as CASSLVVTSGGTYEQYF. The variable domain in full, completed from reference TRBV5-4 and TRBJ2-7, reads ETGVTQSPTHLIKTRGQQVTLRCSSQSGHNTVSWYQQALGQGPQFIFQYYREEENGRGNFPPRFSGLQFPNYSSELNVNALELDDSALYLCASSLVVTSGGTYEQYFGPGTRLTVT.

V and J are TRBV10-3 and TRBJ2-7, with D possibly being TRBD2 (7 bases). The CDR3 covers 14 residues. Trimming left V 11 bases short and J 6 bases short, with 23 bases between. CDR1 ENHRY and CDR2 SYGVKD come from the germline V gene. The CDR3 region is CAVGGPGASSEQYF. In DNA form, the CDR3 reads TGTGCCGTCGGGGGGCCTGGGGCTAGCTCCGAGCAGTACTTC.

The table lists this clone with a count of one. The chain employs TRBV19 and TRBJ2-1; D is ambiguous. Germline V gives CDR1 LNHDA, CDR2 SQIVND (reference sequence). V lost 3 bases, J lost 0 bases, and 15 bases lay in between. The CDR3 sequence is 17 residues long. The CDR3 is CASSIPPEASSYNEQFF. CDR3 bases: TGTGCCAGTAGTATCCCCCCCGAGGCTAGCTCCTACAATGAGCAGTTCTTC.

This chain joins TRBV5-5 and TRBJ2-3, with TRBD2 as a possible D gene (5 bases). V dropped 4 bases and J dropped 5 bases, with 5 bases sitting between them. In germline, CDR1 is SGHKS, CDR2 YYEKEE (reference sequence). This CDR3 is built from 11 residues. The CDR3 here is CASSREDTQYF. In DNA form, the CDR3 reads TGTGCCAGCAGCCGGGAAGATACGCAGTATTTT.

The V and J genes are TRBV4-1 and TRBJ1-2; possible D gene TRBD1, 6 bases. The V end lost 3 bases, the J end lost 7 bases, and 15 bases lay between the germline ends. CDR3 length equals 14 residues. The germline gives CDR1 MGHRA, CDR2 YSYEKL. The CDR3 is CASSQISGVAGYTF. CDR3 DNA: TGCGCCAGCAGCCAGATATCAGGGGTTGCTGGCTACACCTTC.

The rearrangement joins TRBV19 to TRBJ1-2, with TRBD1 matching over 7 bases. Looked up from germline, CDR1 is LNHDA and CDR2 is SQIVND (reference sequence). V dropped 6 bases and J dropped 4; count of bases not matched to a gene: 11. This CDR3 is built from 15 residues. The CDR3 spells CASSTDRAPSYGYTF. CDR3 DNA sequence: TGTGCCAGTAGCACTGACAGGGCCCCGTCCTATGGCTACACCTTC.

The chain uses TRBV10-3 and TRBJ2-7; 10 positions agree with TRBD1. With 7 bases clipped from V and 6 bases from J, the junction kept 6 bases outside the gene matches. This CDR3 comprises 13 residues. CDR1 and CDR2 from the germline V gene are ENHRY and SYGVKD. Here the CDR3 DNA reads TGTGCCATCACGGGACAGGGGAACCGCGAGCAGTACTTC. This codes for CAITGQGNREQYF.